This T cell receptor (beta chain) emerged from a study of chemoradiotherapy in HPV16-positive cancers. Study-level findings and limits: Non-HPV-specific T cells did not expand in tumors during treatment, whereas candidate HPV-specific clones and E7-related motifs did. Functional assays defining HPV-specific T cells used only a couple of HPV16-positive patients.

This clone was counted only a few times. The antigen remains undetermined. Using immunoSEQ multiplex PCR, the repertoire was profiled, and TCRdb retains in-frame clones only, with some absent. The sample carries about 8,600 clones, 75% recorded once. Unmatched junction bases numbered 2, after V lost 8 bases and J lost 4 bases. The CDR3 consists of 12 residues. CDR1 is MNHNS, CDR2 SASEGT, per germline. Over chemoradiotherapy, repertoires were sampled more than once. The chain uses TRBV6-1 and TRBJ2-7, with TRBD1 matching 10 bases. This TCR was recovered from a human donor with HPV-associated anogenital cancer. The sample here was taken from a patient who underwent chemoradiotherapy. CDR3 loop: CASGTGVYEQYF. The DNA for the CDR3 is TGTGCCAGCGGGACAGGGGTTTACGAGCAGTACTTC.